These 30 T cell receptor beta chains were all obtained from the same sample, sequenced in a study of blood T cell repertoires in COVID-19. This table comes from immunoSEQ multiplex PCR, and its TCRdb copy is limited to in-frame clones, with some not included. This sample has 250,000 or so clones; 70% to 90% occur once, and the top ten carry roughly 5.8%. The sequencing input was peripheral blood. The receptors shown here come from a man aged 60 to 75 with acute or convalescent COVID-19.

CDR3 coding DNA: TGTGCCAGCAGTGCTAGTAGGCAGAACTACGAGCAGTACTTC. The encoded protein is CASSASRQNYEQYF. The genes are TRBV2 and TRBJ2-7; the D is unclear. This CDR3 spans 14 amino acids. V lost 4 bases, J lost 3 bases, and 13 bases lay in between. Germline V gene lookup returns CDR1 SNHLY and CDR2 FYNNEI. Combining the CDR3 with reference TRBV2 and TRBJ2-7 gives the whole variable domain EPEVTQTPSHQVTQMGQEVILRCVPISNHLYFYWYRQILGQKVEFLVSFYNNEISEKSEIFDDQFSVERPDGSNFTLKIRSTKLEDSAMYFCASSASRQNYEQYFGPGTRLTVT.

This rearrangement joins TRBV2 to TRBJ2-3; 11 nucleotides match TRBD2. Losses at the gene ends were 8 bases for V and 0 bases for J; bases not matched to a gene: 7. Germline values: CDR1 SNHLY, CDR2 FYNNEI. The CDR3 runs to 16 residues. This chain's CDR3 is CASRRGLAASTDTQYF. The CDR3 coding sequence is TGTGCCAGCCGGCGGGGACTAGCGGCAAGCACAGATACGCAGTATTTT. The full variable domain, with the rest looked up from reference TRBV2 and TRBJ2-3, is EPEVTQTPSHQVTQMGQEVILRCVPISNHLYFYWYRQILGQKVEFLVSFYNNEISEKSEIFDDQFSVERPDGSNFTLKIRSTKLEDSAMYFCASRRGLAASTDTQYFGPGTRLTVL.

V gene TRBV19 combines with J gene TRBJ1-2; D is unresolved. Deletions cut 1 base from V and 8 bases from J, with 11 bases between. This CDR3 is 13 amino acids long. Germline CDR1 and CDR2: LNHDA and SQIVND (reference sequence). As DNA, the CDR3 is TGTGCCAGTAGTATAGGCGCAGAGGGCGGCTACACCTTC. Protein: CASSIGAEGGYTF. The whole variable domain, remainder taken from reference TRBV19 and TRBJ1-2, is DGGITQSPKYLFRKEGQNVTLSCEQNLNHDAMYWYRQDPGQGLRLIYYSQIVNDFQKGDIAEGYSVSREKKESFPLTVTSAQKNPTAFYLCASSIGAEGGYTFGSGTRLTVV.

The gene calls are TRBV7-2 and TRBJ1-2; D unclear. V dropped 1 base and J dropped 5 bases, with 11 bases sitting between them. The CDR3 extends over 14 amino acids. Germline V gives CDR1 SGHTA, CDR2 FQGNSA. CDR3 residues: CASSLDGRLYGYTF. The CDR3, as DNA: TGTGCCAGCAGCTTAGACGGCCGACTATATGGCTACACCTTC.

The chain couples TRBV3-1 (or the pseudogene TRBV3-2) to TRBJ1-2; D unresolved. V was trimmed by 0 bases and J by 6 bases, leaving 17 bases between them. Germline CDR1 and CDR2: LGHDT and YNNKEL (reference sequence). The CDR3 extends over 16 amino acids. Written as DNA, the CDR3 is TGTGCCAGCAGCCAAGAATTGAAGGGCCCGGGAGATGGCTACACCTTC. Encoded protein: CASSQELKGPGDGYTF.

The chain employs TRBV19 and TRBJ2-7; a possible D gene is TRBD2 (6 bases). With 9 bases removed from V and 3 bases from J, the gap between germline ends came to 18 bases. The CDR3 is made up of 14 amino acids. Per the germline V gene, CDR1 is LNHDA and CDR2 is SQIVND (reference sequence). CDR3 loop: CASSEGPGVYEQYF. CDR3 bases: TGTGCCAGCTCAGAGGGCCCGGGGGTCTACGAGCAGTACTTC.

The chain links TRBV7-2 to TRBJ2-7, with 7 bases identical to TRBD2. Germline values: CDR1 SGHTA, CDR2 FQGNSA. There are 15 residues in the CDR3. V was clipped by 3 bases and J by 0 bases; unmatched bases: 5. This CDR3 is CASSLSGITSYEQYF. The CDR3 nucleotides are TGTGCCAGCAGCTTGAGCGGGATAACCTCCTACGAGCAGTACTTC.

The chain is built from TRBV24-1 and TRBJ2-1; possible D gene TRBD1, 6 bases. The germline CDR1 and CDR2 sequences are KGHDR and SFDVKD. This CDR3 spans 14 amino acids. Trimming pared 7 bases from V and 7 bases from J, leaving 16 bases between. In DNA form, the CDR3 reads TGTGCCACCAGGGGTAAGACAGGAGAGAATGAGCAGTTCTTC. This codes for CATRGKTGENEQFF.

This chain links TRBV28 with TRBJ2-1; 10 bases match TRBD1. Germline CDR1 reads MDHEN; CDR2 reads SYDVKM. The CDR3 runs to 15 residues. The J segment lost 6 bases and the V segment lost 5 bases, leaving 7 bases of the junction unmatched. The CDR3 DNA reads as TGTGCCAGCAGTACTGACAGGGGGCTTTCCAATGAGCAGTTCTTC. Translating it yields CASSTDRGLSNEQFF.

The chain recombines TRBV7-6 with TRBJ2-7, with D maybe TRBD1 (6 bases). This CDR3 region has 15 residues. Trimming removed 1 base at V and 0 bases at J, with 10 bases between. Germline V lookup: CDR1 SGHVS, CDR2 FNYEAQ. The CDR3, as DNA: TGTGCCAGCAGCTTAGACAGGGAGTACTCCTACGAGCAGTACTTC. It encodes CASSLDREYSYEQYF.

The rearrangement uses TRBV19 and TRBJ2-5; TRBD2 aligns across 10 bases. This CDR3 region has 16 residues. Germline CDR1 is LNHDA and CDR2 is SQIVND (reference sequence). With V trimmed by 1 base and J by 3 bases, 5 bases remained unmatched. CDR3 sequence: CASSIATLAGEETQYF. The CDR3 DNA reads TGTGCCAGTAGTATAGCGACCCTAGCGGGAGAAGAGACCCAGTACTTC.

This clone was picked up a small number of times. CDR3 residues: CASSVATGLAGVEQFF. The CDR3 nucleotides read TGTGCCAGCAGCGTAGCTACAGGACTAGCGGGAGTTGAGCAGTTCTTC. V is TRBV9 and J is TRBJ2-1; 13 bases are shared with TRBD2. Losses at the gene ends were 0 bases for V and 9 bases for J; bases not matched to a gene: 6. CDR1 is SGDLS and CDR2 is YYNGEE in the germline V gene. This CDR3 contains 16 residues.

The chain carries TRBV23-1 and TRBJ1-1; 8 nucleotides align to TRBD1. TRBV23-1 is recorded as an ORF, its role being uncertain. CDR3 length equals 15 residues. V shed 7 bases and J 6 bases; nucleotides not matched to a gene: 13. CDR3 nucleotides: TGCGCCAGCACCCCTTCGACAGGGGTTGTCGCTGAAGCTTTCTTT. This codes for CASTPSTGVVAEAFF.

The V call is TRBV18, the J call TRBJ2-1; 9 nucleotides line up with TRBD2. V was pared by 8 bases and J by 8 bases, with 7 bases of the junction left unmatched. There are 13 residues in the CDR3. The germline gives CDR1 KGHSH, CDR2 LQKENI. The CDR3 bases are TGTGCCAGCCGAGGTAGCGGGAGAGATGAGCAGTTCTTC. As protein: CASRGSGRDEQFF.

This chain links TRBV7-9 with TRBJ2-5, with D possibly TRBD2 on 6 matching bases. Germline CDR1 reads SEHNR; CDR2 reads FQNEAQ (reference sequence). The CDR3 has 13 residues. Trimming removed 1 base at V and 11 bases at J, with 14 bases between. The CDR3 protein is CASSLDGREAQYF. In DNA form, the CDR3 reads TGTGCCAGCAGCTTAGACGGCAGGGAGGCACAGTACTTC.

This rearrangement joins TRBV7-9 to TRBJ2-1; D might be TRBD2 (5 bases). The CDR3 has 15 amino acids. V lost 3 bases and J 3 bases, leaving 12 bases between the germline ends. Germline V gives CDR1 SEHNR, CDR2 FQNEAQ (reference sequence). CDR3 amino acids: CASSFSTGFYNEQFF. In DNA, the CDR3 is TGTGCCAGCAGCTTCAGTACGGGGTTCTACAATGAGCAGTTCTTC.

In regard to this clone: The germline gene is not matched at one end of the junction; a read error may be the cause. This chain links TRBV14 with TRBJ1-1; D remains ambiguous. Germline CDR1 and CDR2: SGHDN and FVKESK. This CDR3 has 15 residues. The CDR3 is CASRQVGPGIKEAFF. The CDR3 nucleotides are TGTGCCAGCAGGCAAGTAGGGCCCGGGATCAAAGAAGCTTTCTTT.

The rearrangement links TRBV2 to TRBJ1-5; D gene uncertain. This CDR3 is 14 amino acids long. V lost 2 bases to trimming and J lost 4 bases, with 9 bases between them. Germline loops: CDR1 SNHLY, CDR2 FYNNEI. The chain's CDR3 is CASSEWQANQPQHF. The CDR3 nucleotides are TGTGCCAGCAGTGAATGGCAGGCAAATCAGCCCCAGCATTTT.

The J gene is TRBJ2-1, the V gene TRBV27; no clear D. This CDR3 is 14 amino acids long. Trimming took 2 bases from V and 4 from J, leaving 9 bases between them. Germline CDR1 reads MNHEY; CDR2 reads SMNVEV (reference sequence). Here the CDR3 DNA reads TGTGCCAGCAGTTTAGACAACGGATACAATGAGCAGTTCTTC. Residues: CASSLDNGYNEQFF.

This chain joins TRBV30 and TRBJ1-2, with TRBD1 matching over 7 bases. Germline V gene sequence: CDR1 GTSNPN, CDR2 SVGIG (reference sequence). V lost 0 bases and J lost 3; bases outside the gene matches: 13. The length of the CDR3 is 17 residues. The CDR3 sequence is CAWSVNSKRGPHYGYTF. In DNA form, the CDR3 reads TGTGCCTGGAGTGTAAATAGTAAAAGGGGGCCCCACTATGGCTACACCTTC.

This clone was picked up a small number of times. The rearrangement joins TRBV24-1 to TRBJ1-5; TRBD1 matches at 9 bases. The CDR3 extends over 15 amino acids. CDR1 KGHDR and CDR2 SFDVKD come from the germline V gene. V was pared by 4 bases and J by 5 bases, with 5 bases of the junction left unmatched. CDR3: CATSDRDRAHQPQHF. CDR3 nucleotide sequence: TGTGCCACCAGTGACCGGGACAGGGCCCATCAGCCCCAGCATTTT.

The chain employs TRBV18 and TRBJ1-6; D ambiguous. Germline V gives CDR1 KGHSH, CDR2 LQKENI. V was shortened by 6 bases and J by 5 bases, with 11 bases between the two germline ends. The CDR3 is made up of 14 amino acids. CDR3 in amino acids: CASSGGLDNSPLHF. For the CDR3, the DNA is TGTGCCAGCTCTGGTGGCCTAGATAATTCACCCCTCCACTTT.

This chain uses TRBV19 with TRBJ2-2; weak D call: TRBD2 (6 bases). The CDR3 runs 14 residues. V lost 7 bases to trimming and J lost 1 base, with 10 bases between them. Per germline, CDR1 LNHDA and CDR2 SQIVND (reference sequence). In DNA form, the CDR3 reads TGTGCCAGTACGGGAGCGAGGAACACCGGGGAGCTGTTTTTT. Its protein product is CASTGARNTGELFF.

V usage is TRBV7-2 and J usage is TRBJ2-7; 9 nucleotides line up with TRBD2. There are 15 residues in the CDR3. With 1 base clipped from V and 4 bases from J, the junction kept 5 bases outside the gene matches. Germline CDR1 SGHTA, CDR2 FQGNSA. CDR3 residues: CASSLESSGIYEQYF. The CDR3 DNA follows: TGTGCCAGCAGCTTAGAATCTAGCGGGATATACGAGCAGTACTTC.

This clone has only a few counts. The chain links TRBV24-1 to TRBJ2-3; maybe TRBD1 (9 bases). V was shortened by 3 bases and J by 3 bases, with 15 bases between the two germline ends. CDR1 and CDR2 (germline): KGHDR, SFDVKD. This CDR3 is 16 amino acids long. The CDR3 DNA reads as TGTGCCACCAGTGATCCGGGGGGGACAGGGACAGATACGCAGTATTTT. It yields the protein CATSDPGGTGTDTQYF.

The chain has TRBV7-2 and TRBJ1-1; 7 bases match TRBD1. V lost 4 bases to trimming and J lost 1 base; unmatched junction nucleotides: 3. This CDR3 spans 14 amino acids. CDR1 is SGHTA and CDR2 is FQGNSA in the germline V gene. In DNA, the CDR3 is TGTGCCAGCAGCTCAGGGACAGCGAACACTGAAGCTTTCTTT. Encoded protein: CASSSGTANTEAFF. Filled out from reference TRBV7-2 and TRBJ1-1, the complete variable domain reads GAGVSQSPSNKVTEKGKDVELRCDPISGHTALYWYRQSLGQGLEFLIYFQGNSAPDKSGLPSDRFSAERTGGSVSTLTIQRTQQEDSAVYLCASSSGTANTEAFFGQGTRLTVV.

The genes are TRBV6-6 and TRBJ2-2, with D maybe TRBD2 (5 bases). This CDR3 spans 14 amino acids. Trimming stripped 7 bases from V and 4 bases from J, with 13 bases between. Germline V gene data show CDR1 as MNHNY and CDR2 as SVGAGI (reference sequence). The CDR3 loop is CASTPARATGELFF. The CDR3 nucleotides are TGTGCCAGCACCCCGGCGCGGGCCACCGGGGAGCTGTTTTTT.

This chain links TRBV3-1 (or the pseudogene TRBV3-2) with TRBJ1-3; D unresolved. The CDR3 runs 16 residues. Trimming pared 4 bases from V and 2 bases from J, leaving 15 bases between. Germline loops: CDR1 LGHDT, CDR2 YNNKEL (reference sequence). CDR3 region: CASSRGTRGTGNTIYF. Here the CDR3 DNA reads TGTGCCAGCAGCCGCGGTACCCGCGGAACTGGAAACACCATATATTTT.

V usage is TRBV7-2 and J usage is TRBJ1-6; D may be TRBD1 (6 bases). The ends were cut back, 1 base at V and 3 bases at J, with 7 bases in the middle. CDR1 is SGHTA, CDR2 FQGNSA, per germline. The CDR3 contains 15 residues. In DNA, the CDR3 is TGTGCCAGCAGCTTAGGAGGGGGCTATAATTCACCCCTCCACTTT. The encoded protein is CASSLGGGYNSPLHF.

The rearrangement uses TRBV4-2 and TRBJ2-1; a possible D gene is TRBD2 (5 bases). This CDR3 comprises 20 residues. Trimming cost V 0 bases and J 2 bases, with 23 bases left between them. Germline assignment: CDR1 LGHNA and CDR2 YNFKEQ. The CDR3, as DNA: TGTGCCAGCAGCCAAGATGTAGGCGGGCGAGGACTCGCGACCTACAATGAGCAGTTCTTC. Its translation is CASSQDVGGRGLATYNEQFF.